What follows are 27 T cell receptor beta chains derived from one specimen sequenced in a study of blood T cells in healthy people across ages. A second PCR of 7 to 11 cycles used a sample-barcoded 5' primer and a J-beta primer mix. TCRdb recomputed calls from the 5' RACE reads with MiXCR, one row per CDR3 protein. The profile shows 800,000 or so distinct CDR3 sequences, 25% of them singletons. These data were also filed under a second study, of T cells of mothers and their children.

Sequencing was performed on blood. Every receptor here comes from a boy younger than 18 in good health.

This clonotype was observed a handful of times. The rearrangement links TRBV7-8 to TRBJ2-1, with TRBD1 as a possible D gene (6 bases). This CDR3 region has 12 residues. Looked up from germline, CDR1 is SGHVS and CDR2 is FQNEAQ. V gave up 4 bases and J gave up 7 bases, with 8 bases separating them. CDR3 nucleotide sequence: TGTGCCAGCAGCTCACAGGGAAATGAGCAGTTCTTC. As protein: CASSSQGNEQFF.

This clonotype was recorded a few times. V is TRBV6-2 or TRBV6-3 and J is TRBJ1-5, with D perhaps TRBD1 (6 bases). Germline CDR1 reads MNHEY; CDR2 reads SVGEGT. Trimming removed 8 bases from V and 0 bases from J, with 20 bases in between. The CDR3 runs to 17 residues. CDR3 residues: CASGPTTGIYSNQPQHF. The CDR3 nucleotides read TGTGCCAGCGGTCCCACGACAGGTATCTATAGCAATCAGCCCCAGCATTTT.

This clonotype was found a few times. The CDR3 is CSASPLAAYEQYF. CDR3 sequence (DNA): TGCAGTGCTAGCCCTTTGGCCGCCTACGAGCAGTACTTC. The chain couples TRBV20-1 to TRBJ2-7; no firm D call. V was pared by 3 bases and J by 2 bases, with 11 bases between. The CDR3 runs 13 residues. CDR1 is DFQATT, CDR2 SNEGSKA, per germline (reference sequence).

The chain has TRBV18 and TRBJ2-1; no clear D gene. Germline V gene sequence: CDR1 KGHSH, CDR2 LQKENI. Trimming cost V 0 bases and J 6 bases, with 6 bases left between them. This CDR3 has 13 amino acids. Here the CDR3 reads CASSPPSTNEQFF. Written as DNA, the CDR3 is TGTGCCAGCTCACCACCTAGTACCAATGAGCAGTTCTTC.

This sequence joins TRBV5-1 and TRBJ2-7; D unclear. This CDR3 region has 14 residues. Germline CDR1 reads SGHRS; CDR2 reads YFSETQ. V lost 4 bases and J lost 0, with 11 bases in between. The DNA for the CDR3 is TGCGCCAGCAGCCCGTCGGCGGCCTCCTACGAGCAGTACTTC. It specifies CASSPSAASYEQYF.

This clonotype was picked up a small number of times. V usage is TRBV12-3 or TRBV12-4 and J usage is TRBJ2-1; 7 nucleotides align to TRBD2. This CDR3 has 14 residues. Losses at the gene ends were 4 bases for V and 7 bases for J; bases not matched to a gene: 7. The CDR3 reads CASSWRGFDNEQFF. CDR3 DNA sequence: TGTGCCAGCAGTTGGCGGGGGTTCGATAATGAGCAGTTCTTC.

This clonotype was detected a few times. The DNA of the CDR3 is TGTGCCAGCAGCTTAGGCATAGGACTAGCGGGAGGAACGTACGAGCAGTACTTC. Translation gives CASSLGIGLAGGTYEQYF. This chain uses TRBV13 with TRBJ2-7; the match to TRBD2 covers 14 bases. Losses at the gene ends were 0 bases for V and 4 bases for J; bases not matched to a gene: 8. The CDR3 runs to 18 residues. The germline CDR1 and CDR2 sequences are PRHDT and FYEKMQ (reference sequence).

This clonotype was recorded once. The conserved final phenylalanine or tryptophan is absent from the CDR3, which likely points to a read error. CDR3: CASSSGSGIYNEQFL. The CDR3 DNA sequence: TGTGCCAGCAGCTCCGGGAGCGGGATATACAATGAGCAGTTCCTC. The chain has TRBV7-3 and TRBJ2-1; 7 nucleotides match TRBD2. V shed 4 bases and J 4 bases; nucleotides not matched to a gene: 7. The CDR3 runs 15 residues. Germline assignment: CDR1 SGHTA and CDR2 FQGTGA.

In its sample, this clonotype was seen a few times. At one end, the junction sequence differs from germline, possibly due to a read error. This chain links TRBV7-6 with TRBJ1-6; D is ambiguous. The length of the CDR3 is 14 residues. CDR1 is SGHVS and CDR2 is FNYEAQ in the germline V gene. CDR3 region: CASNLDRGNSPLHF. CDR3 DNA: TGTGCCAGCAACTTAGACCGTGGAAATTCACCCCTCCACTTT.

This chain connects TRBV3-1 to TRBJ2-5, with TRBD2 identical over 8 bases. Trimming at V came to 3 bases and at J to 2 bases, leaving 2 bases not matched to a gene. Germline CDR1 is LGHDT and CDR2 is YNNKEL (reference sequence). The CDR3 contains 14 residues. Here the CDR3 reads CASSQTSAQETQYF. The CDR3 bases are TGTGCCAGCAGCCAGACTAGCGCGCAAGAGACCCAGTACTTC.

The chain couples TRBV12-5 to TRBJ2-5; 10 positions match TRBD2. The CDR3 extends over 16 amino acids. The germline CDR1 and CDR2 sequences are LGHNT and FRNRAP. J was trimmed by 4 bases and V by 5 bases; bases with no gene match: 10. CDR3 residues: CASGNRASGSGETQYF. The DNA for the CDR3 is TGTGCTAGTGGTAATCGGGCTAGCGGGAGCGGAGAGACCCAGTACTTC.

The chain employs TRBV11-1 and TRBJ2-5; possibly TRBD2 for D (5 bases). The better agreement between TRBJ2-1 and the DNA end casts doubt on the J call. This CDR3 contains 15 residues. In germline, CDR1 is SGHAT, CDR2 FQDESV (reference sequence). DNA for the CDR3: TGTGCCAGCAGGCTCCGACCGCTAGAGGCGGGTGAGCAGTTCTTC. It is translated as CASRLRPLEAGEQFF.

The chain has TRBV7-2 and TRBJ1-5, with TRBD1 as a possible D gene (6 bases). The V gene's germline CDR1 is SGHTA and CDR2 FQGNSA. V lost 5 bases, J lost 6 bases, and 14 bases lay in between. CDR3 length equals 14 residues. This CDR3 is CASSAQGVVQPQHF. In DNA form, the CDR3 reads TGTGCCAGCAGCGCACAGGGTGTTGTTCAGCCCCAGCATTTT.

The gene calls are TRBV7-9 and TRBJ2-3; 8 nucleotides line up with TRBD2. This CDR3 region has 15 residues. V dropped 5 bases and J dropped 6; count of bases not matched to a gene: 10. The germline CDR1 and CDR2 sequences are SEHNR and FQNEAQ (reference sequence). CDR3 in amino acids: CASSKLAEIRDTQYF. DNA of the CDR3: TGTGCCAGCAGCAAACTAGCGGAAATTCGCGATACGCAGTATTTT.

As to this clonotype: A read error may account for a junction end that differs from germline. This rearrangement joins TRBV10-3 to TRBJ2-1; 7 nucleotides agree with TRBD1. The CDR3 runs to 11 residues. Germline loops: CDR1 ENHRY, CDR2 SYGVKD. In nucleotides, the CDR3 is TGTGCCATCAGTCGGCAGGGGGAGAAGTACTTC. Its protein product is CAISRQGEKYF.

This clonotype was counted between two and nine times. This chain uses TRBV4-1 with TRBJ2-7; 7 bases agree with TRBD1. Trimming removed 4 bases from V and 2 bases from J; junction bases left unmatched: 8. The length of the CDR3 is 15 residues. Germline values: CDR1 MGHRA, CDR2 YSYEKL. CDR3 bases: TGCGCCAGCAGCCGCGTACAGGGGACAGCCTACGAGCAGTACTTC. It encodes CASSRVQGTAYEQYF.

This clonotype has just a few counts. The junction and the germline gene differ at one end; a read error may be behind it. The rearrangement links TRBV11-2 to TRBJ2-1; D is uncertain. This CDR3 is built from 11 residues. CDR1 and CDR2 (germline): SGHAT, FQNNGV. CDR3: CASSLPNEQFF. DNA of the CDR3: TGTGCCAGCAGCTTGCCCAATGAACAGTTCTTC.

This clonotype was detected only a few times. In nucleotides, the CDR3 is TGCAGCGTTGATGTAGGGTACGAGCAGTACTTC. Amino acid sequence: CSVDVGYEQYF. The chain recombines TRBV29-1 with TRBJ2-7; D remains ambiguous. CDR1 and CDR2 from the germline V gene are SQVTM and ANQGSEA. V dropped 3 bases and J dropped 4 bases, with 7 bases sitting between them. This CDR3 has 11 residues.

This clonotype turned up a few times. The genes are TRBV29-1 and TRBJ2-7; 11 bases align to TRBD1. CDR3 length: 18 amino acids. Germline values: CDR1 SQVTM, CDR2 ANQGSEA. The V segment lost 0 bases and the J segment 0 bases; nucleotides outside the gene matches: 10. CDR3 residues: CSVEDGTGGDRISYEQYF. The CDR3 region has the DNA TGCAGCGTTGAAGATGGGACAGGGGGGGATAGGATCTCCTACGAGCAGTACTTC.

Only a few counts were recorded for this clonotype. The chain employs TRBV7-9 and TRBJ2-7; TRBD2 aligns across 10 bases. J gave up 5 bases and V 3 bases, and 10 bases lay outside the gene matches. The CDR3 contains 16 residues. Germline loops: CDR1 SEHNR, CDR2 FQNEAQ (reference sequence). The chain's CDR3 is CASSLGAGGPSNEQYF. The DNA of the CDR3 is TGTGCCAGCAGCTTGGGAGCGGGAGGGCCTTCCAACGAGCAGTACTTC. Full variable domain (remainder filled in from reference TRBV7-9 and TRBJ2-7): DTGVSQNPRHKITKRGQNVTFRCDPISEHNRLYWYRQTLGQGPEFLTYFQNEAQLEKSRLLSDRFSAERPKGSFSTLEIQRTEQGDSAMYLCASSLGAGGPSNEQYFGPGTRLTVT.

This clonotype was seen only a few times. The CDR3 DNA is TGTGCCAGCATCGAGGGCAGATCGGCTGGCTACACCTTC. It translates to CASIEGRSAGYTF. The chain employs TRBV7-2 and TRBJ1-2; no definite D call. Trimming removed 7 bases from V and 7 bases from J, with 16 bases in between. Germline CDR1 SGHTA, CDR2 FQGNSA. The CDR3 loop spans 13 amino acids.

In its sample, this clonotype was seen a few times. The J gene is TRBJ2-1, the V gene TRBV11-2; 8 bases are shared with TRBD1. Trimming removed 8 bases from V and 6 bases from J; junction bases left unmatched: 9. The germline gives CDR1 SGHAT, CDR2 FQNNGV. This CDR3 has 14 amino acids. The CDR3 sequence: CASRKTGDSNEQFF. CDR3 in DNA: TGTGCCAGCCGCAAGACAGGGGATAGCAATGAGCAGTTCTTC.

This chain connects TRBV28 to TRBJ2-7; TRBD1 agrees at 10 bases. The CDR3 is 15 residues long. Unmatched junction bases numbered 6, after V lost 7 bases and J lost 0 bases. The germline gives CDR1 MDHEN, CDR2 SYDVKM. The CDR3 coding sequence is TGTGCCAGCACAACCGGGACAGGGGTCTCCTACGAGCAGTACTTC. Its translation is CASTTGTGVSYEQYF. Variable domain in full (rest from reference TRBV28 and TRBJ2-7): DVKVTQSSRYLVKRTGEKVFLECVQDMDHENMFWYRQDPGLGLRLIYFSYDVKMKEKGDIPEGYSVSREKKERFSLILESASTNQTSMYLCASTTGTGVSYEQYFGPGTRLTVT.

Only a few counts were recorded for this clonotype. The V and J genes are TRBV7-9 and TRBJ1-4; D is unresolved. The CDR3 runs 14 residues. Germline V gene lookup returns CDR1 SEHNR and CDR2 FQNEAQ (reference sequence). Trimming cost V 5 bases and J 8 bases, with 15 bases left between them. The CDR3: CASSLALAGEKLFF. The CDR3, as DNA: TGTGCCAGCAGCCTGGCGTTGGCGGGCGAAAAACTGTTTTTT.

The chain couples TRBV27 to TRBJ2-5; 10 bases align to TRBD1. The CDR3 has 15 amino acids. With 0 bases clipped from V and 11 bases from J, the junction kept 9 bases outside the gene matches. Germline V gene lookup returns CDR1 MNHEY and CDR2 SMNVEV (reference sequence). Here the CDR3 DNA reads TGTGCCAGCAGTTTATCAGGGACAGGGGCCTTCGGGCAGTACTTC. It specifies CASSLSGTGAFGQYF.

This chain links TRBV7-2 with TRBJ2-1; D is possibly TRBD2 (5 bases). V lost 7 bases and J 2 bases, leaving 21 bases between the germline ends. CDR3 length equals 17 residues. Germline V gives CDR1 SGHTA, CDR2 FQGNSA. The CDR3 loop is CASTRGFEGEAYNEQFF. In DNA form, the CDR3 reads TGTGCCAGCACCCGAGGGTTTGAGGGAGAAGCCTACAATGAGCAGTTCTTC. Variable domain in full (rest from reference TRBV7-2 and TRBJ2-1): GAGVSQSPSNKVTEKGKDVELRCDPISGHTALYWYRQSLGQGLEFLIYFQGNSAPDKSGLPSDRFSAERTGGSVSTLTIQRTQQEDSAVYLCASTRGFEGEAYNEQFFGPGTRLTVL.

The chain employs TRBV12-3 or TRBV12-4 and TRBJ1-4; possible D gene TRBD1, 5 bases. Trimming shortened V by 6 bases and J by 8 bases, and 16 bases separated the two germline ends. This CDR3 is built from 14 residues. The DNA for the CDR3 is TGTGCCAGCAGGCGTGGGGGTACATGGGAAAAACTGTTTTTT. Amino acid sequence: CASRRGGTWEKLFF.